This T cell receptor beta chain was sequenced during a study of blood T cells in healthy people across ages. Findings of the study overall: Per million T cells, TCR beta diversity dropped roughly linearly as age increased.

Using a J-beta primer mix together with a sample-barcoded 5' primer, a second PCR was run for roughly 6 to 12 cycles. MiXCR, applied by TCRdb to the 5' RACE reads, yields one record per CDR3 protein. The table has fewer than 900,000 distinct CDR3 sequences, around half seen once. Remarks on this clonotype: Its antigen is currently unknown.

This CDR3 is built from 16 residues. Unmatched junction bases numbered 12, after V lost 7 bases and J lost 4 bases. Sequencing was carried out using blood. V usage is TRBV12-3 or TRBV12-4 and J usage is TRBJ2-3, with 9 bases lining up with TRBD2. The sequence derives from a woman aged 60-75 years in good health. The CDR3 is CASTYPGTSFPDTQYF. The CDR3 DNA follows: TGTGCCAGCACCTACCCCGGGACTAGCTTCCCAGATACGCAGTATTTT.